Listed here are 24 T cell receptor beta chains from one sample, sequenced in a study of shared clonotypes between healthy human individuals (dated by TCRdb to the early 2020s). Library preparation was by the immunoSEQ multiplex PCR assay. TCRdb re-hosts the immuneACCESS table, in-frame sequences only. Its copies lack some clones; in the studies checked, an unresolved V gene accounts for under half of them, and the cause for the rest is not known. The sample contains under 1,100,000 clones, roughly 74% of them found a single time. The biggest ten clones account for 0.55% to 0.7% of the sample. The material sequenced was memory CD4+ T cells from PBMCs. The sample's cell subset or site label, in plain terms: CD45RA-negative fraction. The receptors here all came from a man aged 18 to 30 in good health. Some clones in this sample may be carry-over from other donors' samples.

V is TRBV27 and J is TRBJ1-2, with 7 positions matching TRBD1. The V gene end was trimmed by 4 bases and the J gene end by 5 bases; junction bases not matched to a gene: 7. The CDR3 runs 14 residues. Germline assignment: CDR1 MNHEY and CDR2 SMNVEV (reference sequence). The CDR3 region is CASSSGDSIYGYTF. The CDR3 DNA follows: TGTGCCAGCAGTTCAGGGGACAGCATATATGGCTACACCTTC.

The V call is TRBV7-9, the J call TRBJ2-7; 8 bases align to TRBD1. CDR1 SEHNR and CDR2 FQNEAQ come from the germline V gene (reference sequence). The CDR3 extends over 16 amino acids. Losses at the gene ends were 0 bases for V and 3 bases for J; bases not matched to a gene: 7. CDR3 sequence reads: CASSLARDRRNYEQYF. In nucleotides, the CDR3 is TGTGCCAGCAGCTTAGCCCGGGACAGGAGGAACTACGAGCAGTACTTC.

V gene TRBV5-4 combines with J gene TRBJ1-1; a weak D match, TRBD1 (5 bases). The CDR3 runs 14 residues. Germline-derived CDR1 and CDR2 are SGHNT and YYREEE (reference sequence). V lost 5 bases and J lost 1, with 12 bases in between. The CDR3 sequence is CASSVGGKNTEAFF. CDR3 sequence (DNA): TGTGCCAGCAGTGTGGGGGGGAAGAACACTGAAGCTTTCTTT.

V and J are TRBV10-1 and TRBJ2-7, with D tentatively TRBD1 or TRBD2 (5 bases each). The V end lost 2 bases, the J end lost 8 bases, and 16 bases lay between the germline ends. Germline CDR1 WNHNN, CDR2 SYGVQD (reference sequence). CDR3 length equals 14 residues. CDR3 bases: TGCGCCAGCAGTGAGCCCGACTACAGGCGGAAGCAGTACTTC. Amino acid sequence: CASSEPDYRRKQYF.

The chain carries TRBV19 and TRBJ2-3; 8 bases match TRBD2. After removal of 7 bases from V and 3 bases from J, the junction contained 6 bases not matched to a gene. Germline CDR1 is LNHDA and CDR2 is SQIVND (reference sequence). The CDR3 sequence is 14 residues long. The CDR3: CASMSSGKTDTQYF. CDR3 sequence (DNA): TGTGCCAGTATGAGTAGCGGGAAGACAGATACGCAGTATTTT.

The chain recombines TRBV15 with TRBJ1-4, with D unclear. This CDR3 region has 15 residues. The germline V gene encodes CDR1 LNHNV and CDR2 YYDKDF (reference sequence). Trimming removed 5 bases from V and 4 bases from J, with 14 bases in between. The CDR3 DNA is TGTGCCACCAGCTTTATGTGGAGGGATAATGAAAAACTGTTTTTT. It specifies CATSFMWRDNEKLFF.

The rearrangement uses TRBV5-1 and TRBJ1-1; a possible D gene is TRBD1 (6 bases). V was clipped by 7 bases and J by 1 base, with 20 bases between them. The CDR3 contains 16 residues. Looked up from germline, CDR1 is SGHRS and CDR2 is YFSETQ. CDR3 amino acids: CASHRTVGGGNTEAFF. Written as DNA, the CDR3 is TGCGCCAGCCATCGCACAGTGGGGGGCGGGAACACTGAAGCTTTCTTT.

This clone was counted many times. The chain combines TRBV27 with TRBJ2-7; a possible D gene is TRBD2 (7 bases). This CDR3 contains 15 residues. The V gene's germline CDR1 is MNHEY and CDR2 SMNVEV (reference sequence). V was clipped by 3 bases and J by 3 bases, with 15 bases between them. The DNA for the CDR3 is TGTGCCAGCAGTTTTTCCGGGGGGCTTCGCTACGAGCAGTACTTC. The encoded protein is CASSFSGGLRYEQYF.

In DNA, the CDR3 is TGTGCCAGCAGGCGCACCCGCTTGTTCGGGCAGTACTTC. It is translated as CASRRTRLFGQYF. The V and J genes are TRBV2 and TRBJ2-7; D not certain. Trimming left V 6 bases short and J 9 bases short, with 18 bases between. Germline V gene lookup returns CDR1 SNHLY and CDR2 FYNNEI. There are 13 residues in the CDR3.

This clone was counted a single time. The chain uses TRBV20-1 and TRBJ1-1; 7 nucleotides line up with TRBD1. V was clipped by 5 bases and J by 8 bases; unmatched bases: 5. This CDR3 spans 11 amino acids. Germline values: CDR1 DFQATT, CDR2 SNEGSKA (reference sequence). This CDR3 reads CSAHRGAEAFF. The CDR3 nucleotides read TGCAGTGCTCACAGGGGTGCCGAAGCTTTCTTT.

This clone was seen just once. V is TRBV4-1 and J is TRBJ2-5, with 11 bases that match TRBD2. This CDR3 spans 18 amino acids. With 0 bases clipped from V and 5 bases from J, the junction kept 11 bases outside the gene matches. CDR1 is MGHRA, CDR2 YSYEKL, per germline. CDR3 in DNA: TGCGCCAGCAGCCAAGATGCAACTAGCGGGAGCGCAGGGGAGACCCAGTACTTC. As protein: CASSQDATSGSAGETQYF.

The gene calls are TRBV2 and TRBJ2-7; TRBD1 might be the D (6 bases). The germline gives CDR1 SNHLY, CDR2 FYNNEI. This CDR3 comprises 14 residues. The V end lost 6 bases, the J end lost 4 bases, and 16 bases lay between the germline ends. The CDR3 protein is CASSLTGSTYEQYF. CDR3 coding DNA: TGTGCCAGCAGCTTGACAGGTTCTACGTACGAGCAGTACTTC.

This sequence joins TRBV5-6 and TRBJ2-6; D is ambiguous. Trimming stripped 6 bases from V and 4 bases from J, with 8 bases between. This CDR3 is built from 13 residues. CDR1 is SGHDT and CDR2 is YYEEEE in the germline V gene. CDR3 sequence (DNA): TGTGCCAGCACCTTTTACGGGGCCAACGTCCTGACTTTC. Translation: CASTFYGANVLTF.

The chain has TRBV7-7 and TRBJ2-7, with a tentative D call TRBD1 (6 bases). CDR1 and CDR2 (germline): SSHAT, FNYEAQ (reference sequence). V shed 5 bases and J shed 4 bases, with 12 bases lying between them. This CDR3 is built from 13 residues. The CDR3 region has the DNA TGTGCCAGCAGCCTCCGCCAGGGGTACGAGCAGTACTTC. Its translation: CASSLRQGYEQYF.

This rearrangement joins TRBV11-3 to TRBJ2-1; D might be TRBD2 (6 bases). Trimming pared 1 base from V and 1 base from J, leaving 14 bases between. Germline CDR1 reads SGHNT; CDR2 reads YENEEA. The CDR3 covers 17 residues. CDR3 region: CASSLGFGAGSYNEQFF. CDR3 nucleotide sequence: TGTGCCAGCAGCTTAGGGTTCGGGGCGGGATCCTACAATGAGCAGTTCTTC.

A single count supports this clone. The rearrangement uses TRBV5-1 and TRBJ1-2; 7 bases fit TRBD1. Germline assignment: CDR1 SGHRS and CDR2 YFSETQ. This CDR3 is built from 16 residues. The trim removed 2 bases at V and 7 bases at J, leaving 14 bases unmatched. In nucleotides, the CDR3 is TGCGCCAGCAGCTTCACACCCGGGACAGACAGTGGTGGCTACACCTTC. Its translation: CASSFTPGTDSGGYTF.

V and J are TRBV18 and TRBJ2-2; 15 bases agree with TRBD2. Per germline, CDR1 KGHSH and CDR2 LQKENI. Trimming took 4 bases from V and 3 from J; bases not matched to a gene: 6. The CDR3 extends over 18 amino acids. CDR3 protein: CASSQRTSGRADTGELFF. In nucleotides, the CDR3 is TGTGCCAGCTCACAACGGACTAGCGGGAGGGCTGACACCGGGGAGCTGTTTTTT.

The gene calls are TRBV11-2 and TRBJ2-3; possible D gene TRBD2, 6 bases. The CDR3 loop spans 17 amino acids. The germline CDR1 and CDR2 sequences are SGHAT and FQNNGV. The V and J ends lost 1 base and 6 bases respectively, with 20 bases between them. The CDR3 spells CASSLGSYGSAADTQYF. Written as DNA, the CDR3 is TGTGCCAGCAGCTTAGGGTCCTACGGGAGTGCGGCCGATACGCAGTATTTT.

The chain carries TRBV7-8 and TRBJ1-1; D call uncertain. Trimming took off 2 bases at V and 0 bases at J, with 10 bases between the two ends. The germline CDR1 and CDR2 sequences are SGHVS and FQNEAQ. There are 15 residues in the CDR3. The CDR3 region is CASSLSMDVNTEAFF. The CDR3 DNA reads TGTGCCAGCAGCTTAAGTATGGATGTGAACACTGAAGCTTTCTTT.

The V and J genes are TRBV4-2 and TRBJ1-2; the match to TRBD1 covers 7 bases. The germline gives CDR1 LGHNA, CDR2 YNFKEQ. The CDR3 contains 12 residues. The J segment lost 6 bases and the V segment lost 3 bases, leaving 1 base of the junction unmatched. The CDR3 DNA reads as TGTGCCAGCAGCCAGGGGACAGATGGCTACACCTTC. Amino acid sequence: CASSQGTDGYTF.

The CDR3 DNA reads as TGTGCCAGCAGCTCGTACTCAGGAGAAGCTTTCTTT. Translated: CASSSYSGEAFF. This chain links TRBV11-3 with TRBJ1-1; D remains ambiguous. The CDR3 runs to 12 residues. Germline V gene lookup returns CDR1 SGHNT and CDR2 YENEEA. The V end was cut by 4 bases, the J end by 8 bases, with 11 bases between.

This rearrangement joins TRBV7-9 to TRBJ2-7, with 12 bases fitting TRBD1. V lost 3 bases to trimming and J lost 4 bases; unmatched junction nucleotides: 7. CDR1 is SEHNR, CDR2 FQNEAQ, per germline (reference sequence). The CDR3 runs to 16 residues. DNA of the CDR3: TGTGCCAGCAGCTTGGGGGACAGGGGGCGCGGGTACGAGCAGTACTTC. Its protein is CASSLGDRGRGYEQYF.

V and J are TRBV5-1 and TRBJ1-2; unclear D gene. V was shortened by 0 bases and J by 6 bases, with 6 bases between the two germline ends. This CDR3 region has 12 residues. CDR1 is SGHRS and CDR2 is YFSETQ in the germline V gene. The DNA of the CDR3 is TGCGCCAGCAGCTTGGGTCAAAATGGCTACACCTTC. Its protein is CASSLGQNGYTF.

The rearrangement links TRBV7-2 to TRBJ2-7; either TRBD1 or TRBD2 may supply D (5 bases each). The CDR3 runs 14 residues. Deletions cut 4 bases from V and 3 bases from J, with 13 bases between. The germline V gene encodes CDR1 SGHTA and CDR2 FQGNSA. For the CDR3, the DNA is TGTGCCAGCAGCTCATCCGGGACCCACTACGAGCAGTACTTC. Its translation is CASSSSGTHYEQYF.